Below, one TCR beta chain is given with its context. V was cut by 6 bases and J by 0 bases, with 10 bases left in between. The germline V gene has CDR1 SGHRS and CDR2 YFSETQ. This CDR3 spans 13 amino acids. This entry comes from a study of blood T cell repertoires in COVID-19. Study-level background: Sites in the United States, Italy and Spain provided acute and convalescent COVID-19 samples. From T cells, B-cell-depleted T cells, or PBMCs came the material, which was cDNA or gDNA.

The authors' processing: How many nucleated cells were present was estimated from reference gene primer amplification. Clones were read by immunoSEQ multiplex PCR, and TCRdb kept only the in-frame ones, dropping some. Clonal size and the V and J genes are those of that table, whereas D and trimming came from the DNA. Of approximately 210,000 clones listed, 92% are singletons. V and J are TRBV5-1 and TRBJ2-7; tentatively, D is TRBD1 (6 bases). The sequencing input was peripheral blood. This TCR derives from a man in his thirties or forties with acute or convalescent COVID-19. The CDR3 loop reads CASTRDNSYEQYF. DNA of the CDR3: TGCGCCAGCACCCGGGACAACTCCTACGAGCAGTACTTC. The full variable domain, completed using reference TRBV5-1 and TRBJ2-7, is KAGVTQTPRYLIKTRGQQVTLSCSPISGHRSVSWYQQTPGQGLQFLFEYFSETQRNKGNFPGRFSGRQFSNSRSEMNVSTLELGDSALYLCASTRDNSYEQYFGPGTRLTVT.